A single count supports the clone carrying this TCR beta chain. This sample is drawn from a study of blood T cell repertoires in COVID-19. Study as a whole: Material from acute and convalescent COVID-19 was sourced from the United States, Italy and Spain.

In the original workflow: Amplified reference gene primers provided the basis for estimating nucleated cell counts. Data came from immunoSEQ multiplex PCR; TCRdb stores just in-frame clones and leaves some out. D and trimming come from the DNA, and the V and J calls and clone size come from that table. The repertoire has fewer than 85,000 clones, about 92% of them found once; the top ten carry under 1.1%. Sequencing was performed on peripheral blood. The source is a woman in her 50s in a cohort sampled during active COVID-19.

Written as DNA, the CDR3 is TGTGCCAGCAGCCAAGATCACACCTCGATGAACACCGGGGAGCTGTTTTTT. Translation gives CASSQDHTSMNTGELFF. This chain uses TRBV3-1 (or the pseudogene TRBV3-2) with TRBJ2-2, with D uncertain. Germline CDR1 is LGHDT and CDR2 is YNNKEL (reference sequence). The CDR3 is made up of 17 amino acids. The V end lost 0 bases, the J end lost 1 base, and 12 bases lay between the germline ends.